This T cell receptor beta chain was profiled in a study of blood T cell repertoires in COVID-19. Study details: COVID-19 samples from acute and convalescent phases originated in the United States, Italy and Spain. Nucleic acid was either cDNA or gDNA, and it came from T cells, B-cell-depleted T cells, or PBMCs.

During active infection, Seattle patients enrolled and were then monitored through disease. Methods used by the authors: Scientists estimated how many nucleated cells there were by amplifying reference gene primers. Repertoires were generated with immunoSEQ multiplex PCR, while TCRdb's copy carries only in-frame clones and drops some. For V, J and clone size, that table is used; D and trimming come from the DNA. This table has about 350,000 clones, 88% appearing once. The germline CDR1 and CDR2 sequences are LNHDA and SQIVND (reference sequence). V was pared by 3 bases and J by 1 base, with 4 bases of the junction left unmatched. The CDR3 covers 16 residues.

This chain connects TRBV19 to TRBJ2-7, with 12 bases that match TRBD2. Sequencing was performed on peripheral blood. The TCR originated in a woman between 65 and 79 years old with COVID-19, enrolled during active disease. CDR3 loop: CASSMASGGASYEQYF. CDR3 DNA: TGTGCCAGTAGTATGGCTAGCGGGGGGGCGTCCTACGAGCAGTACTTC. Filled out from reference TRBV19 and TRBJ2-7, the complete variable domain reads DGGITQSPKYLFRKEGQNVTLSCEQNLNHDAMYWYRQDPGQGLRLIYYSQIVNDFQKGDIAEGYSVSREKKESFPLTVTSAQKNPTAFYLCASSMASGGASYEQYFGPGTRLTVT.